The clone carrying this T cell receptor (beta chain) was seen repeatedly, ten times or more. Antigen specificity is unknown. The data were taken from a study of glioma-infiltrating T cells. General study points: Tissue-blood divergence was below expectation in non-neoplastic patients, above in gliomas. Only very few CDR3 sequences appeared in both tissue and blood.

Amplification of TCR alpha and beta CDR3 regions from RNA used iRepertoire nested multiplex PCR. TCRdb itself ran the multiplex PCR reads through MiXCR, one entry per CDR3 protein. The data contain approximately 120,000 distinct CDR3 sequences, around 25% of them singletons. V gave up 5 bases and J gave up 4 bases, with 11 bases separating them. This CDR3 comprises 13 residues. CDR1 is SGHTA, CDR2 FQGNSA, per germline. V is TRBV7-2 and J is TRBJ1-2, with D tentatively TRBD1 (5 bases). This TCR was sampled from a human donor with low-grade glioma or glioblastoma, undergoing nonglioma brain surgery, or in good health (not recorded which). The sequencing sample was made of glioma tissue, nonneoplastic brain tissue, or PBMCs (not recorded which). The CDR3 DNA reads TGTGCCAGCAGCCCGGGAGGGACCTATGGCTACACCTTC. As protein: CASSPGGTYGYTF.